This T cell receptor beta chain was sequenced in a study of blood T cell repertoires in COVID-19 (dated by TCRdb to the early 2020s). Regarding the study in general: Samples covering the acute and convalescent phases of COVID-19 were provided by collaborators in the United States, Italy and Spain. Sample metadata almost always included a de-identified subject ID, COVID-19 status, age in years and sex. The samples were drawn from the first 160 participants of the ongoing ImmuneRACE study and from 950 to 1,500 subjects provided by 6 global collaborators. The repertoires were made available in a free public database intended to serve as a resource for research on the immune response to SARS-CoV-2. The material from the prospective study consisted of cDNA or gDNA derived from T cells, B-cell-depleted T cells, or PBMCs. The dataset comprised deeply sampled blood TCRbeta repertoires from subjects exposed to, actively infected with, or recovered from COVID-19. HLA class I and class II types, where available, came from metadata supplied by the sample provider rather than from assay-based typing.

Participants in the prospective study were enrolled through a virtual design, were aged roughly 18 to 100 years, and lived in roughly 25 United States geographic areas. Cohort assignment in the prospective study relied on participant-reported clinical history from a screening survey and a study questionnaire. For ImmuneRACE Cohort 3, a participant was defined as recovered based on two consecutive negative NP/OP PCR tests, clearance by a healthcare professional, or resolution of symptoms. Mobile phlebotomists in the prospective study collected whole blood, serum and a nasopharyngeal or oropharyngeal swab from every participant. Participants in the prospective study had the option to provide additional blood draws and questionnaires over an approximately 2-month period. Blood samples from the prospective study were shipped frozen or at room temperature prior to DNA extraction. Broader findings and caveats from the paper: How much clinical and demographic metadata was included differed by source and by participant, and the metadata was provided uncurated.

A note on this clone: This receptor's antigen is unknown. It has no much larger one-base neighbor in the sample; base qualities were not kept.

TCRbeta CDR3 regions were amplified from genomic DNA using the immunoSEQ Assay, a bias-controlled multiplex PCR. Processing in the source paper ran as follows. Within the assay, amplification of reference gene primers was used to estimate how many nucleated cells each sample contained. To quantify the absolute abundance of each unique TCRbeta CDR3 rearrangement, sequence reads were collapsed and filtered. Productive Simpson clonality was computed per sample as the square root of Simpson's diversity index over productive rearrangements. This is the immuneACCESS table as TCRdb keeps it, with only in-frame sequences that have V and J called. A part of the clones is gone; compared with another copy, unresolved V genes explain less than half, and the rest is unexplained. That table supplies the V and J calls and clone size; D and trimming were determined from the DNA. In this sample the table shows about 380,000 clones, 88% of which occur a single time. The top ten hold about 1.1% of the sample.

As encoded in the germline V gene (reference sequence), CDR1 is LNHDA while CDR2 is SQIVND. Measured from the cysteine to the phenylalanine, the CDR3 is 15 residues long. Just the 45-base CDR3 DNA is kept, in frame starting at base 1. Trimming at the junction amounts to 0 bases on V and 11 bases on J, and the germline ends lie 14 bases apart. The clonotype was recovered from a woman aged 18-30 years who had recovered from COVID-19. This chain is built from TRBV19 and TRBJ1-6; there is no confident call for the D gene. The specimen was PBMCs or T cells enriched from blood (not recorded which). CDR3 loop: CASSIDQQYWAPLHF. DNA sequence: TGTGCCAGTAGTATAGATCAACAGTATTGGGCACCCCTCCACTTT.